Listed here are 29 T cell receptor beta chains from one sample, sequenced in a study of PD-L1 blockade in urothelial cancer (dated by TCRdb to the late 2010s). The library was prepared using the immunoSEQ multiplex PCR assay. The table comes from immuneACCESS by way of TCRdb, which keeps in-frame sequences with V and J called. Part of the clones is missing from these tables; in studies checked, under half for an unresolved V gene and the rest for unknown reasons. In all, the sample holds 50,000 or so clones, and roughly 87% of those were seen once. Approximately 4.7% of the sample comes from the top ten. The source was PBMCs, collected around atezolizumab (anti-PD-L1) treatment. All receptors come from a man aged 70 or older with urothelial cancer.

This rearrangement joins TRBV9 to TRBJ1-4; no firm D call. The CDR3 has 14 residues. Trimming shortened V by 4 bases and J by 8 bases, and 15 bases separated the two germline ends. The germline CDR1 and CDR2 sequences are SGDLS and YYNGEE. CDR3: CASSTTAVEEKLFF. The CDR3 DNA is TGTGCCAGCAGCACCACTGCGGTGGAAGAAAAACTGTTTTTT.

The CDR3 loop reads CASSSGLAGGDTQYF. For the CDR3, the DNA is TGTGCCAGTAGTAGTGGACTAGCGGGAGGAGATACGCAGTATTTT. The V gene is TRBV19, the J gene TRBJ2-3, with 14 bases fitting TRBD2. Germline V lookup: CDR1 LNHDA, CDR2 SQIVND (reference sequence). With V trimmed by 4 bases and J by 5 bases, 2 bases remained unmatched. The CDR3 runs to 15 residues.

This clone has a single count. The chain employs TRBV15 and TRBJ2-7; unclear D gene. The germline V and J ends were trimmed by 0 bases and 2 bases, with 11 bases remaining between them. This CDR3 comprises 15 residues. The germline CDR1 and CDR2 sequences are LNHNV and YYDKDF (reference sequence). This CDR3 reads CATSRDHGSAYEQYF. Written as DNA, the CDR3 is TGTGCCACCAGCAGAGATCATGGCAGCGCCTACGAGCAGTACTTC.

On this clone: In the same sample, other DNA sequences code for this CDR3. CDR3 sequence: CASSGLAGSYNEQFF. DNA for the CDR3: TGCGCCAGCAGCGGACTAGCAGGCTCCTACAATGAGCAGTTCTTC. The chain is built from TRBV5-1 and TRBJ2-1; TRBD2 matches at 8 bases. The CDR3 contains 15 residues. Germline V CDR1 and CDR2: SGHRS, YFSETQ. With V trimmed by 4 bases and J by 0 bases, 3 bases remained unmatched.

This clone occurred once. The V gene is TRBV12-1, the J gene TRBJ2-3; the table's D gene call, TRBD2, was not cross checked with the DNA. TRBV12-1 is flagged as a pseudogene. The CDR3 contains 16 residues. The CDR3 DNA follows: TGTGCCAGCAGCAGGGGGACTAGCGGGAGCACAGATACGCAGTATTTT. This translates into CASSRGTSGSTDTQYF.

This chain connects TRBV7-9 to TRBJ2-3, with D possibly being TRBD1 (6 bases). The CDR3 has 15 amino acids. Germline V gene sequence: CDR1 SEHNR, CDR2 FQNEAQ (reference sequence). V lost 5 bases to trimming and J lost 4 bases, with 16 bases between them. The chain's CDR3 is CASSVNRVGADTQYF. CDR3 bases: TGTGCCAGCAGCGTTAACAGGGTTGGCGCAGATACGCAGTATTTT.

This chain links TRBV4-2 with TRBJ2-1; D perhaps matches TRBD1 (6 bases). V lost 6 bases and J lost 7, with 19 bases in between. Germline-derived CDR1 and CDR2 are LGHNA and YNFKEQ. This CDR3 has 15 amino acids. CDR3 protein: CASRPQGDVRNEQFF. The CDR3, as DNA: TGTGCCAGCAGACCACAGGGTGACGTTCGGAATGAGCAGTTCTTC.

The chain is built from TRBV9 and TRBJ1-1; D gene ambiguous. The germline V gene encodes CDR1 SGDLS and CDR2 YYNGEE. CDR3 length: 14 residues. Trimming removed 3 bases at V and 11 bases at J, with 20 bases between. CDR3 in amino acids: CASSARGRSERAFF. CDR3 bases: TGTGCCAGCAGCGCGCGAGGTCGGTCCGAGAGGGCTTTCTTT. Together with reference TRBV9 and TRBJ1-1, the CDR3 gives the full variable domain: DSGVTQTPKHLITATGQRVTLRCSPRSGDLSVYWYQQSLDQGLQFLIQYYNGEERAKGNILERFSAQQFPDLHSELNLSSLELGDSALYFCASSARGRSERAFFGQGTRLTVV.

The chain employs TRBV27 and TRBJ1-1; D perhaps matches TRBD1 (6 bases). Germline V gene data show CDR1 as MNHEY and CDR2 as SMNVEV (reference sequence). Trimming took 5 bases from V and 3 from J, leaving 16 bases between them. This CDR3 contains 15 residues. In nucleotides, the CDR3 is TGTGCCAGCAGTCCTCTCACAGGGATGGACACTGAAGCTTTCTTT. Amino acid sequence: CASSPLTGMDTEAFF.

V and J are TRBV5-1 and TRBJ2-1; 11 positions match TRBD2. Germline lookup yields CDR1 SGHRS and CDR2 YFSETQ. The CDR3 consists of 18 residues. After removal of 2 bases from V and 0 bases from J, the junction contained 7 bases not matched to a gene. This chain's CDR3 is CASSFGTSGSSSYNEQFF. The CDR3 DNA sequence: TGCGCCAGCAGCTTCGGGACTAGCGGTTCTAGCTCCTACAATGAGCAGTTCTTC.

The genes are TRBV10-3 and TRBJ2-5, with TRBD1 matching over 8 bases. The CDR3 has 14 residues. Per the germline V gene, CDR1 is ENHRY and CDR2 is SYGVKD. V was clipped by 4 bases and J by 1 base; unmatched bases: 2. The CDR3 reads CAISGQGSQETQYF. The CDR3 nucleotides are TGTGCCATCAGTGGACAGGGGAGCCAAGAGACCCAGTACTTC.

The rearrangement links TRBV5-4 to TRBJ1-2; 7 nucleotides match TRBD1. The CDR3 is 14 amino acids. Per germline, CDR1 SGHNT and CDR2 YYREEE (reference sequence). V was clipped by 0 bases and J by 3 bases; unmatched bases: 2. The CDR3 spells CASSLGGGDYGYTF. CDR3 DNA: TGTGCCAGCAGCTTGGGAGGGGGCGACTATGGCTACACCTTC.

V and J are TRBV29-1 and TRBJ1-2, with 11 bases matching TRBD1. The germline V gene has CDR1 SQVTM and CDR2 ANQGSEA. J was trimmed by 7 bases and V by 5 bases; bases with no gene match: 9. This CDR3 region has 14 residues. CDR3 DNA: TGCAGCGTTTATGGACAGGGGGCGCGTCTTGGCTACACCTTC. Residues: CSVYGQGARLGYTF.

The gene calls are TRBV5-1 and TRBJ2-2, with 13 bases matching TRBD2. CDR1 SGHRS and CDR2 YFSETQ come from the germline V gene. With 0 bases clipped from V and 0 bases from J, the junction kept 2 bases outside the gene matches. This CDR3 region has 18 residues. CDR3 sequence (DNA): TGCGCCAGCAGCTTGGTACTAGCGGGAGGGTCGAACACCGGGGAGCTGTTTTTT. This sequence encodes CASSLVLAGGSNTGELFF.

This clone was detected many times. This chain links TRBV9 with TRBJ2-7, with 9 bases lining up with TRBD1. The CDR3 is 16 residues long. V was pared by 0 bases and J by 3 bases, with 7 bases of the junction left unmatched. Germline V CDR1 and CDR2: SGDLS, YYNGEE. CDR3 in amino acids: CASSVGLGTGYYEQYF. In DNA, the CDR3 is TGTGCCAGCAGCGTAGGACTTGGGACAGGGTACTACGAGCAGTACTTC.

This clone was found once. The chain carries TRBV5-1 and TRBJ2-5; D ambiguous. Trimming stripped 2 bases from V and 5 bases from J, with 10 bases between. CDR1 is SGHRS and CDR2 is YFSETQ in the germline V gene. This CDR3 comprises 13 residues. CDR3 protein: CASSFASSETQYF. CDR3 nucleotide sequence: TGCGCCAGCAGCTTCGCGTCGTCGGAGACCCAGTACTTC.

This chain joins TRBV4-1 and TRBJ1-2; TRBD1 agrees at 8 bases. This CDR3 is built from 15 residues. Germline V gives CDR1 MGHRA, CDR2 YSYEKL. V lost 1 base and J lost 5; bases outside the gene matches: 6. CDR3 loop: CASSQARGQDYGYTF. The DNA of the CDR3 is TGCGCCAGCAGCCAAGCGCGGGGACAGGATTATGGCTACACCTTC.

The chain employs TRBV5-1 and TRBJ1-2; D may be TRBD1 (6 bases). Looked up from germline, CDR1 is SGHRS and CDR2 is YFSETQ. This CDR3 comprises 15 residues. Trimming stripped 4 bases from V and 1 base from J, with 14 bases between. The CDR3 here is CASSPREGVNYGYTF. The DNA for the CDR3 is TGCGCCAGCAGCCCCAGGGAGGGGGTTAACTATGGCTACACCTTC.

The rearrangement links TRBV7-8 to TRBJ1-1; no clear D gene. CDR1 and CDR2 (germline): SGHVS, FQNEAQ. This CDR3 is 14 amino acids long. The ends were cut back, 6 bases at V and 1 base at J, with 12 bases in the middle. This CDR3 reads CASRKQNWNTEAFF. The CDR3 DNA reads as TGTGCCAGCAGGAAACAGAACTGGAACACTGAAGCTTTCTTT.

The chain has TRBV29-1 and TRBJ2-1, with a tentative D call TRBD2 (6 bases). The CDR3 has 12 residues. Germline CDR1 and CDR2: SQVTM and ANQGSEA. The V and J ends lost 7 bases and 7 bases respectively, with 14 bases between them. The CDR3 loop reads CSAPGGLNEQFF. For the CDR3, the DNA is TGCAGCGCTCCTGGGGGGTTGAATGAGCAGTTCTTC.

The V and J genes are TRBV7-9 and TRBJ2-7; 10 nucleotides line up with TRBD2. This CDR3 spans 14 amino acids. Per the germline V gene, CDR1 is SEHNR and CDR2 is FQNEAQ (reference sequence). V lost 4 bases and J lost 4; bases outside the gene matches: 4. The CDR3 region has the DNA TGTGCCAGCAGCTCGCTAGCGGGAGCGTACGAGCAGTACTTC. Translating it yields CASSSLAGAYEQYF.

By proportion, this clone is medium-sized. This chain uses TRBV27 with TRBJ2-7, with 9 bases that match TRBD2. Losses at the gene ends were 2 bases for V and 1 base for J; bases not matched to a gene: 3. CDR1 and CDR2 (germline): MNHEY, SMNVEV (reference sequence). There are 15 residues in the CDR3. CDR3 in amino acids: CASSLLSGSSYEQYF. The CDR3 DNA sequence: TGTGCCAGCAGTTTACTTAGCGGGAGTTCCTACGAGCAGTACTTC.

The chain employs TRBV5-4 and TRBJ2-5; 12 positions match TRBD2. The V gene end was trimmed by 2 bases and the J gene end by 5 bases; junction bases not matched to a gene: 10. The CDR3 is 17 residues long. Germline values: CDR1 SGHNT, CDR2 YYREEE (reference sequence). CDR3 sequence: CASSFLAGGRGDETQYF. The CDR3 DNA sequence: TGTGCCAGCAGCTTCCTAGCGGGAGGGAGAGGTGATGAGACCCAGTACTTC.

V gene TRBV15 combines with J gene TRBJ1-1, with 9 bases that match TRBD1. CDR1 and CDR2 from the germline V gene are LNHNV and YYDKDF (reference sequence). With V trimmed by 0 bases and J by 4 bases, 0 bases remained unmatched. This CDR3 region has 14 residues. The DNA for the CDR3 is TGTGCCACCAGCAGAGAGACAGGGGGCACTGAAGCTTTCTTT. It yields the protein CATSRETGGTEAFF.

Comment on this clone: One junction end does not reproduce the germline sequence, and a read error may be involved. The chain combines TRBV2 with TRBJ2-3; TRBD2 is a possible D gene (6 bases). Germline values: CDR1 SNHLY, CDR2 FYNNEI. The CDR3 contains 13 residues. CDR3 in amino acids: CASSEREEDVGNF. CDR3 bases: TGTGCCAGCAGTGAAAGGGAGGAGGACGTAGGCAACTTT.

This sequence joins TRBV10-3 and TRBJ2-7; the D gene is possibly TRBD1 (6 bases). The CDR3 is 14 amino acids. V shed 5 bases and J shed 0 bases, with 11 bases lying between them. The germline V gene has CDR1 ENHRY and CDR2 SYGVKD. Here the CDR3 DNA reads TGTGCCATCAGTATACAGGGCCCCTCCTACGAGCAGTACTTC. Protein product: CAISIQGPSYEQYF.

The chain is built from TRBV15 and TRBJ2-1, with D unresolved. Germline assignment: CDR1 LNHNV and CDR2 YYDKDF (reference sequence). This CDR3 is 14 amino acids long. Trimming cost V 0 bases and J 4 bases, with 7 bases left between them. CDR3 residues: CATSREFVYNEQFF. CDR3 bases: TGTGCCACCAGCAGAGAGTTCGTTTACAATGAGCAGTTCTTC. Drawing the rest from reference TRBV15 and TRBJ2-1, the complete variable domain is DAMVIQNPRYQVTQFGKPVTLSCSQTLNHNVMYWYQQKSSQAPKLLFHYYDKDFNNEADTPDNFQSRRPNTSFCFLDIRSPGLGDTAMYLCATSREFVYNEQFFGPGTRLTVL.

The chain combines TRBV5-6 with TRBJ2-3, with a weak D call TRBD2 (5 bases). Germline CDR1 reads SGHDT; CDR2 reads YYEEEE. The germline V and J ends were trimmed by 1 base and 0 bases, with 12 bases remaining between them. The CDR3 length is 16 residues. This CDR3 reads CASSLPLTGSTDTQYF. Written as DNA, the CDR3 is TGTGCCAGCAGCTTGCCCTTAACGGGAAGCACAGATACGCAGTATTTT.

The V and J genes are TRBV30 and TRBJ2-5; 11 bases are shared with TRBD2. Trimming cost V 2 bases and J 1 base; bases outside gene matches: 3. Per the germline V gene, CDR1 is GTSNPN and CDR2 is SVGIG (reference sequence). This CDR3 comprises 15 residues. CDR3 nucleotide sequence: TGTGCCTGGAGTCCCGGGACTAGCGGCCAAGAGACCCAGTACTTC. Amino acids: CAWSPGTSGQETQYF.